A single TCR beta chain is shown here with its context. This sample was taken from a study of cytomegalovirus exposure and HLA in healthy donors. The PCR was carried out with 60 Vbeta primers and 13 Jbeta primers. Using immunoSEQ multiplex PCR, the repertoire was profiled, and TCRdb retains in-frame clones only, with some absent. Found here are 100,000 to 150,000 clones; the top ten clones hold 2% to 2.5%. The sample comprised PBMCs. This clonotype was obtained from a middle-aged man in good health and CMV-seronegative.

The CDR3 nucleotides are TGTGCCAGCAGTACGACAGGGGGCTACACTGAAGCTTTCTTT. This encodes CASSTTGGYTEAFF. This chain uses TRBV25-1 with TRBJ1-1; 10 bases line up with TRBD1. The germline gives CDR1 MGHDK, CDR2 SYGVNS. The CDR3 loop spans 14 amino acids. V was pared by 5 bases and J by 3 bases, with 3 bases of the junction left unmatched.